This T cell receptor beta chain was sequenced in a study of blood T cell repertoires in COVID-19. Overall study: T cells, B-cell-depleted T cells, or PBMCs supplied cDNA or gDNA.

Germline assignment: CDR1 LNHDA and CDR2 SQIVND (reference sequence). V was pared by 11 bases and J by 0 bases, with 8 bases of the junction left unmatched. This CDR3 contains 14 residues. Original processing notes: Scientists estimated how many nucleated cells there were by amplifying reference gene primers. Sequenced by immunoSEQ multiplex PCR; TCRdb stores in-frame clones only, minus some. For V, J and clone size, that table is used; D and trimming come from the DNA. The top ten clones hold roughly 5.6% of a sample with about 190,000 clones, roughly 90% of them seen once. In this sample, this clone turned up once.

The chain combines TRBV19 with TRBJ2-3; TRBD2 matches 7 bases. The clonotype comes from a woman in her thirties or forties who had recovered from COVID-19. The sequenced material came from peripheral blood. The CDR3 loop is CASSGLTSTDTQYF. The CDR3 DNA is TGTGCCTCTAGCGGCCTAACTAGCACAGATACGCAGTATTTT.